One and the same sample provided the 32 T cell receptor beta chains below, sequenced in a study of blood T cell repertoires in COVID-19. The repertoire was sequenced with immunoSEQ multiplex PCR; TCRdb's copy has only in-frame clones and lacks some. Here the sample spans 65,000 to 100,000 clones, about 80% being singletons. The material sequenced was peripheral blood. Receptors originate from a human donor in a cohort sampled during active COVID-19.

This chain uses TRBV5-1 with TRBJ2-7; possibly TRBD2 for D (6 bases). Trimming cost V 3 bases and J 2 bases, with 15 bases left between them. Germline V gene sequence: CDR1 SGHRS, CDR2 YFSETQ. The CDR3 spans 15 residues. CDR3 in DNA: TGCGCCAGCAGCTACGATGTTGGAGGGGCCTACGAGCAGTACTTC. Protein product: CASSYDVGGAYEQYF.

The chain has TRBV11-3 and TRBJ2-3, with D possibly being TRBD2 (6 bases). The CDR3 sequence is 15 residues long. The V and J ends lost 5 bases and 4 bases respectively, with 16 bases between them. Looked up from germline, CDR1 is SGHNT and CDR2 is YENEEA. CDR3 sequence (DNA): TGTGCCAGCAGCCCCCGCGGCGGGGTGGCAGATACGCAGTATTTT. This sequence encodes CASSPRGGVADTQYF.

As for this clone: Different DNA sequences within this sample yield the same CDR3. The CDR3 loop is CASSLTLSGGAADTQYF. The CDR3 DNA reads as TGTGCCAGCAGCTTAACACTAAGCGGGGGGGCCGCAGATACGCAGTATTTT. The gene calls are TRBV7-3 and TRBJ2-3; 10 positions agree with TRBD2. V shed 0 bases and J 4 bases; nucleotides not matched to a gene: 7. Germline V gene lookup returns CDR1 SGHTA and CDR2 FQGTGA. This CDR3 is 17 amino acids long. Full variable domain (remainder filled in from reference TRBV7-3 and TRBJ2-3): GAGVSQTPSNKVTEKGKYVELRCDPISGHTALYWYRQSLGQGPEFLIYFQGTGAADDSGLPNDRFFAVRPEGSVSTLKIQRTERGDSAVYLCASSLTLSGGAADTQYFGPGTRLTVL.

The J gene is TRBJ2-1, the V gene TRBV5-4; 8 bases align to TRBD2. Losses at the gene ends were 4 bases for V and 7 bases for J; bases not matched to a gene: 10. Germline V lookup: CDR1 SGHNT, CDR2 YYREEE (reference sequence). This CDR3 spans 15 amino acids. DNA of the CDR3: TGTGCCAGCAGCCCGGGGGGGGTCCTGGGAAATGAGCAGTTCTTC. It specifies CASSPGGVLGNEQFF.

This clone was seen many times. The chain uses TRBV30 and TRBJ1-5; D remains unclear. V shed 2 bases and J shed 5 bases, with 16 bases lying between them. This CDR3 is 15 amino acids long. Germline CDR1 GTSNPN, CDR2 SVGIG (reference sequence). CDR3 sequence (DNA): TGTGCCTGGAGTACGGGGTATGGATTCGATCAGCCCCAGCATTTT. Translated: CAWSTGYGFDQPQHF.

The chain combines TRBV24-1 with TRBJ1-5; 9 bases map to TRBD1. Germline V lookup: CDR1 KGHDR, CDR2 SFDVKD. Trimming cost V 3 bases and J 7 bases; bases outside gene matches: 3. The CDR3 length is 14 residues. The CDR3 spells CATSDTGGGQPQHF. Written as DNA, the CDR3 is TGTGCCACCAGTGATACAGGGGGCGGCCAGCCCCAGCATTTT.

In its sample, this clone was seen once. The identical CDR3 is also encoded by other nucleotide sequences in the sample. Here the CDR3 reads CASSLLAGGSYEQYF. The CDR3, as DNA: TGTGCCAGCAGCCTTCTAGCGGGGGGATCCTACGAGCAGTACTTC. V and J are TRBV6-5 and TRBJ2-7; 11 bases map to TRBD2. Trimming took 6 bases from V and 1 from J; bases not matched to a gene: 5. The germline V gene has CDR1 MNHEY and CDR2 SVGAGI. The CDR3 is 15 residues long.

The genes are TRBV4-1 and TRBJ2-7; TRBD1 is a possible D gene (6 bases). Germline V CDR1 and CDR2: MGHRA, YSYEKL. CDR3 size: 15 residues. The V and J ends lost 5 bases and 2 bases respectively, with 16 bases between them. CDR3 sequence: CASSSRAGDTYEQYF. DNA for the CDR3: TGCGCCAGCAGCTCGCGGGCAGGGGATACCTACGAGCAGTACTTC.

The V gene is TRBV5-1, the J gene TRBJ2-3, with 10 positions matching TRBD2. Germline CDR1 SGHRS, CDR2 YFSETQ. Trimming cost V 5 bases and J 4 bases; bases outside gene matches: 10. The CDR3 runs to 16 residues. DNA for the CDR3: TGCGCCAGCAGATACCTAGCGGGGGCCTCGCCAGATACGCAGTATTTT. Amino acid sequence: CASRYLAGASPDTQYF. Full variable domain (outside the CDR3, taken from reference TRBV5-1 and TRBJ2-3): KAGVTQTPRYLIKTRGQQVTLSCSPISGHRSVSWYQQTPGQGLQFLFEYFSETQRNKGNFPGRFSGRQFSNSRSEMNVSTLELGDSALYLCASRYLAGASPDTQYFGPGTRLTVL.

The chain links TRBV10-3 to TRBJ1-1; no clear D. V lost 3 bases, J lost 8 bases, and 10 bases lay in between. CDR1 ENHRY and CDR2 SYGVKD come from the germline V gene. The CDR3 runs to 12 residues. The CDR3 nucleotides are TGTGCCATCAGTGATGGTTACGGGGAAGCTTTCTTT. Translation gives CAISDGYGEAFF.

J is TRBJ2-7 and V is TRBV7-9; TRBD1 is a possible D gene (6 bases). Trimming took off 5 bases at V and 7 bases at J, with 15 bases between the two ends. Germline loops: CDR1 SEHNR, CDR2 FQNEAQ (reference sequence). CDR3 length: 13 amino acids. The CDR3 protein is CASSPSTGTEQYF. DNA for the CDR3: TGTGCCAGCAGCCCATCAACAGGGACGGAGCAGTACTTC.

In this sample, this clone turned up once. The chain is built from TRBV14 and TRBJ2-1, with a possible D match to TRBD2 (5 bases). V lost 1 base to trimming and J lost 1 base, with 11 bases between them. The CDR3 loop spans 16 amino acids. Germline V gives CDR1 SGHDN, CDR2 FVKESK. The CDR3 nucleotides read TGTGCCAGCAGCCAAGCCAGGACGGGGTCCTACAATGAGCAGTTCTTC. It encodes CASSQARTGSYNEQFF.

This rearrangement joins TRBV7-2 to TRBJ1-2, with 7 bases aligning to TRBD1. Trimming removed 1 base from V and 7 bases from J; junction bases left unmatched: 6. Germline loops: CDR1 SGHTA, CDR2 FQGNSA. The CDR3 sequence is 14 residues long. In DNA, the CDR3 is TGTGCCAGCAGCTTAGGACAGGGAAGAGGTGGCTACACCTTC. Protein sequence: CASSLGQGRGGYTF.

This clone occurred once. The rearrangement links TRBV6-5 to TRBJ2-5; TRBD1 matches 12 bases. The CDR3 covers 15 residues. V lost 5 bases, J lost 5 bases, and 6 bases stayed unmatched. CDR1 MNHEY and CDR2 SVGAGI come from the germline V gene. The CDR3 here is CASSPGQGASETQYF. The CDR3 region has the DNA TGTGCCAGCAGTCCGGGACAGGGGGCGTCTGAGACCCAGTACTTC.

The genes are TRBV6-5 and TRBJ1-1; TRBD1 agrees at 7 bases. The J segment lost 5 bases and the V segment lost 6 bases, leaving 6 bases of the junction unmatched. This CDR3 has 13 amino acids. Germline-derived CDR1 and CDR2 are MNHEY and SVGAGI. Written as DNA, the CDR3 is TGTGCCAGCAGAAGACAGGGTAGGACTGAAGCTTTCTTT. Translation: CASRRQGRTEAFF.

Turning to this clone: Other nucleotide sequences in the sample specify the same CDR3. CDR3 in DNA: TGTGCCAGTAGTATAGGGGGGACAGGAAATCAGCCCCAGCATTTT. This gives the protein CASSIGGTGNQPQHF. This chain connects TRBV19 to TRBJ1-5; TRBD1 aligns across 8 bases. Germline trimming cut 1 base from V and 4 bases from J; bases unmatched to any gene: 3. The CDR3 is 15 amino acids. Germline V gives CDR1 LNHDA, CDR2 SQIVND (reference sequence).

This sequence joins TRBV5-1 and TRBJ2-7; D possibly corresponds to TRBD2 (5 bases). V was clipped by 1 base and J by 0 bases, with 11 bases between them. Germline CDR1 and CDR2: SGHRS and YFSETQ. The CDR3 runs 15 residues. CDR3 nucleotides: TGCGCCAGCAGCTTGAACAGTGGGAGCTCCTACGAGCAGTACTTC. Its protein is CASSLNSGSSYEQYF.

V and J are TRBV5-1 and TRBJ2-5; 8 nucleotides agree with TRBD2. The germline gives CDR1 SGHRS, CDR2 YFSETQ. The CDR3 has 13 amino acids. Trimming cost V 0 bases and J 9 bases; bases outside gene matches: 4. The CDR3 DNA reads TGCGCCAGCAGCTTGGTGCCGGGAGGGGCCCAGTACTTC. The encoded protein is CASSLVPGGAQYF.

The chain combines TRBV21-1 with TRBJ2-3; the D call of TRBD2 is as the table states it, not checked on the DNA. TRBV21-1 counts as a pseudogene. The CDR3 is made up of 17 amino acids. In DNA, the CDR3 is TGTGCCAGCAGCAAAGGGCGGGCTAGCGGGGGTGCAGATACGCAGTATTTT. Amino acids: CASSKGRASGGADTQYF.

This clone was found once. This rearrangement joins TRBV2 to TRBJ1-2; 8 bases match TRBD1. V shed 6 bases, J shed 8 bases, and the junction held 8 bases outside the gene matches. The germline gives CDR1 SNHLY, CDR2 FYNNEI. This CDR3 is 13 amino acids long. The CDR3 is CASSGGQGAGYTF. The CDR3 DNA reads TGTGCCAGCAGCGGAGGACAGGGAGCAGGCTACACCTTC. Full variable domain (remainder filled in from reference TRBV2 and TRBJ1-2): EPEVTQTPSHQVTQMGQEVILRCVPISNHLYFYWYRQILGQKVEFLVSFYNNEISEKSEIFDDQFSVERPDGSNFTLKIRSTKLEDSAMYFCASSGGQGAGYTFGSGTRLTVV.

The CDR3 DNA reads TGTGCCAGCAGTGAAAACAGGGTGATCTCAATCGAGCAGTACTTC. Translated, it gives CASSENRVISIEQYF. The chain links TRBV6-1 to TRBJ2-7; D may be TRBD1 (6 bases). Germline V gives CDR1 MNHNS, CDR2 SASEGT. Trimming took off 2 bases at V and 6 bases at J, with 17 bases between the two ends. The CDR3 consists of 15 residues.

Here the CDR3 reads CASSIGTRNEQFF. The CDR3 region has the DNA TGTGCCAGCAGCATCGGGACTAGGAATGAGCAGTTCTTC. J is TRBJ2-1 and V is TRBV11-2; 8 bases agree with TRBD2. V lost 5 bases, J lost 7 bases, and 4 bases stayed unmatched. The CDR3 extends over 13 amino acids. Germline V gene sequence: CDR1 SGHAT, CDR2 FQNNGV.

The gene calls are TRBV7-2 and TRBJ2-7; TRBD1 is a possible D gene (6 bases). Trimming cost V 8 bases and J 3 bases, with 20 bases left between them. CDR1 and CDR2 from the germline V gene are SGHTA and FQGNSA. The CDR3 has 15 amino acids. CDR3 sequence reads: CASGSFVGGFYEQYF. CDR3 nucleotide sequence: TGTGCCAGCGGATCCTTTGTAGGGGGTTTCTACGAGCAGTACTTC.

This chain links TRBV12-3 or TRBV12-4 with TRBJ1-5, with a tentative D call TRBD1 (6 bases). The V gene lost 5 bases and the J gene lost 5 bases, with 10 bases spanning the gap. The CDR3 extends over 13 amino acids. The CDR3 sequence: CASSQGPDQPQHF. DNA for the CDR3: TGTGCCAGCAGTCAGGGGCCCGATCAGCCCCAGCATTTT.

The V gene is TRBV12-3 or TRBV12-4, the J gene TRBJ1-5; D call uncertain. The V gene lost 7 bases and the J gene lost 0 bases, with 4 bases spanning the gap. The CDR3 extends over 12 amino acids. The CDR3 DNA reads TGTGCCAGCACCCTTAGCAATCAGCCCCAGCATTTT. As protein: CASTLSNQPQHF.

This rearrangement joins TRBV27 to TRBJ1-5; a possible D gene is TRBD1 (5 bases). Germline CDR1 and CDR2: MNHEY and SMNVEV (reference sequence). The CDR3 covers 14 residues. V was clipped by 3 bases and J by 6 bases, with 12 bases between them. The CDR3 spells CASSFRGVGQPQHF. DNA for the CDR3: TGTGCCAGCAGTTTCCGGGGGGTTGGTCAGCCCCAGCATTTT.

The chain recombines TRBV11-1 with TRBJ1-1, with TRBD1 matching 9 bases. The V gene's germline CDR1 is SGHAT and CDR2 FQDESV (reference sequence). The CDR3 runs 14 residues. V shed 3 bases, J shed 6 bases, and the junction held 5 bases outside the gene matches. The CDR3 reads CASSLWTGEAEAFF. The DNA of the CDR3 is TGTGCCAGCAGCTTGTGGACAGGGGAGGCTGAAGCTTTCTTT.

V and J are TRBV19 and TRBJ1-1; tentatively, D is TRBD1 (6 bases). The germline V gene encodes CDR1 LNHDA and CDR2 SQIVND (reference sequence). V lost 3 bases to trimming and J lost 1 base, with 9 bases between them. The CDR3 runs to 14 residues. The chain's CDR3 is CASSISGQNTEAFF. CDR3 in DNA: TGTGCCAGTAGTATTTCGGGACAGAACACTGAAGCTTTCTTT. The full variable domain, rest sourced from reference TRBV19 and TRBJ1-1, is DGGITQSPKYLFRKEGQNVTLSCEQNLNHDAMYWYRQDPGQGLRLIYYSQIVNDFQKGDIAEGYSVSREKKESFPLTVTSAQKNPTAFYLCASSISGQNTEAFFGQGTRLTVV.

The CDR3 coding sequence is TGCGCCAGCAGCTTACAATTACAGGGATCCGAGCAGTACTTC. It is translated as CASSLQLQGSEQYF. The V and J genes are TRBV5-1 and TRBJ2-7; tentatively, D is TRBD1 (6 bases). The CDR3 is 14 residues long. Deletions cut 2 bases from V and 6 bases from J, with 15 bases between. Per germline, CDR1 SGHRS and CDR2 YFSETQ.

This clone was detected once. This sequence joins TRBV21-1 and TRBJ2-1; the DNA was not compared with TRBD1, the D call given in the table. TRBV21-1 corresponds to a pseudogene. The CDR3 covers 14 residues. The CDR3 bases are TGTGCCAGCATACCGGGACAGGGGGATGATGAGCAGTTCTTC. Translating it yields CASIPGQGDDEQFF.

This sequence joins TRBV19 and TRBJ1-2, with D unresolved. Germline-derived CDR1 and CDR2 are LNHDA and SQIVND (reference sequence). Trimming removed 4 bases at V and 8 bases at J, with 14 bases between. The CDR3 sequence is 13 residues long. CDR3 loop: CASSTRTTLGYTF. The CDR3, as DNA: TGTGCCAGTAGTACCCGGACTACGCTCGGCTACACCTTC.

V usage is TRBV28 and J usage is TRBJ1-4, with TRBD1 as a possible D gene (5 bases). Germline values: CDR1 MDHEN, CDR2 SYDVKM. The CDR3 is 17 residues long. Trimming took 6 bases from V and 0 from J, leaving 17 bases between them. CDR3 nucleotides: TGTGCCAGCAGCCGTTCAGGGTTAGGGACAACTAATGAAAAACTGTTTTTT. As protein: CASSRSGLGTTNEKLFF. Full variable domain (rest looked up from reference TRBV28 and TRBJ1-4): DVKVTQSSRYLVKRTGEKVFLECVQDMDHENMFWYRQDPGLGLRLIYFSYDVKMKEKGDIPEGYSVSREKKERFSLILESASTNQTSMYLCASSRSGLGTTNEKLFFGSGTQLSVL.